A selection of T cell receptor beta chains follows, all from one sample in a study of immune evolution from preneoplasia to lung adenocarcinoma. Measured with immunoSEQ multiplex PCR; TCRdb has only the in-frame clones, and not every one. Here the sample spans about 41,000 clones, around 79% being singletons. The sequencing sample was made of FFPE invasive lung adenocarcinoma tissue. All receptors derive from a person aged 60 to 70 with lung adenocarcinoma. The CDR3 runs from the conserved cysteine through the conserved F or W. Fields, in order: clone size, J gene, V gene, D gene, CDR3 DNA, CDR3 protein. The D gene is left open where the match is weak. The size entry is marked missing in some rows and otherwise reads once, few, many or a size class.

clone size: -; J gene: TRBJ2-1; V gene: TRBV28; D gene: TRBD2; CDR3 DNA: TGTGCCAGTGGACTAGCGGCCCCCAATGAGCAGTTCTTC; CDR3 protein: CASGLAAPNEQFF
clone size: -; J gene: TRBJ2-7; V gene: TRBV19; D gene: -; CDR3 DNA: TGTGCCAGTAGTATTACAGGGCCCTACGAGCAGTACTTC; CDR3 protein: CASSITGPYEQYF
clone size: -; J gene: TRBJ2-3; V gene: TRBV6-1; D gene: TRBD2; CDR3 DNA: TGTGCCAGCAGTGGGATACTAGCGGCACGCACAGATACGCAGTATTTT; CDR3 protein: CASSGILAARTDTQYF
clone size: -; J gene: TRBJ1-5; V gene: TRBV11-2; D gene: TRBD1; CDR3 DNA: TGTGCCAGCAGCTTAACGACAGGGGGTCGTCAGCCCCAGCATTTT; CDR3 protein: CASSLTTGGRQPQHF
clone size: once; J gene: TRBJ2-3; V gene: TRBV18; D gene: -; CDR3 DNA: TGTGCCAGCTCATCCGCAGATACGCAGTATTTT; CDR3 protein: CASSSADTQYF
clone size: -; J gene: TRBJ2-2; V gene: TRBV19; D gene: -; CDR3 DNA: TGTGCCAGTAGTATCAGCCTGGAGCTGTTTTTT; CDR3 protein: CASSISLELFF
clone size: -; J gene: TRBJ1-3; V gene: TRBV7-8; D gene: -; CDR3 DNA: TGTGCCAGCAGCTCAACACGGATTCTCTCTGGAAACACCATATATTTT; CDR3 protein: CASSSTRILSGNTIYF
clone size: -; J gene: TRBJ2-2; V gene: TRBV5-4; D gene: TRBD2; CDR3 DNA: TGTGCCAGCACCCGACCCGGGACTAGCAACACCGGGGAGCTGTTTTTT; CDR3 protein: CASTRPGTSNTGELFF
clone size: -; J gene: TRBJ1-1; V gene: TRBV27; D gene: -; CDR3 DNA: TGTGCCAGCAGTTTAAGGGAGGACACTGAAGCTTTCTTT; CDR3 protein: CASSLREDTEAFF
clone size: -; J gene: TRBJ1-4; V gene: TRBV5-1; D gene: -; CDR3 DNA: TGCGCCAGCAGGGGGACGGGTAATGAAAAACTGTTTTTT; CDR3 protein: CASRGTGNEKLFF
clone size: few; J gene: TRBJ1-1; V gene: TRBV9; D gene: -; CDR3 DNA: TGTGCCAGCAGTCCAGGGAAGAGGGTCACTGAAGCTTTCTTT; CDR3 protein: CASSPGKRVTEAFF
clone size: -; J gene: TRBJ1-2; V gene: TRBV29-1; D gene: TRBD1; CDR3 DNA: TGCAGCGTGGGGGACAGGTATAACTATGGCTACACCTTC; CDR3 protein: CSVGDRYNYGYTF
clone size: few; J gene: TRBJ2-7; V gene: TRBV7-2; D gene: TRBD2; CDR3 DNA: TGTGCCAGCAGCTTAAGTTTAGCGGGAAATCTCTACGAGCAGTACTTC; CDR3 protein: CASSLSLAGNLYEQYF
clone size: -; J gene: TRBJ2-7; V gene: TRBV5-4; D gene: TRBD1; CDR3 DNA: TGTGCCAGCAGCGGGACAGGGGATGAGCAGTACTTC; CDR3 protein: CASSGTGDEQYF
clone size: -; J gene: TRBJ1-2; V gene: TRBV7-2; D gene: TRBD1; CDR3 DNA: TGTGCCAGCAGCTCGCCGGGACAGGGGGCCTATGGCTACACCTTC; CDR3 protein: CASSSPGQGAYGYTF
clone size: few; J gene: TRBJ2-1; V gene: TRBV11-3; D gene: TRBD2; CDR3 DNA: TGTGCCAGCAGCTTAGCGGGAGGCTTAAATGAGCAGTTCTTC; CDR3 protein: CASSLAGGLNEQFF
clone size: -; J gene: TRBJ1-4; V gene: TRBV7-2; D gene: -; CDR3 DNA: TGTGCCAGCAGCGTCAGGACGGGCGAAAAACTGTTTTTT; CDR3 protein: CASSVRTGEKLFF
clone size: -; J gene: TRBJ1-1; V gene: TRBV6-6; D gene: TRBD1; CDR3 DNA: TGTGCCAGCAGTTTTACAGGGGCGCCTGAAGCTTTCTTT; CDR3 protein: CASSFTGAPEAFF
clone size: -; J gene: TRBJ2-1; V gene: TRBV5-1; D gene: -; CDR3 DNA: TGCGCCAGCAGCTTGGATCTTGTTGCAGATTTCCACTACAATGAGCAGTTCTTC; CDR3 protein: CASSLDLVADFHYNEQFF
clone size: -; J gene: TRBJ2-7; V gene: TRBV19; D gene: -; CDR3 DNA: TGTGCCAGTAGTATGTATGGGGCTCACGAGCAGTACTTC; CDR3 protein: CASSMYGAHEQYF
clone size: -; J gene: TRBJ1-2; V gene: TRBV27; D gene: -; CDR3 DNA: TGTGCCAGCACCTTGAACCGACAGGCGGGGGACTACACCTTC; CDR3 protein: CASTLNRQAGDYTF
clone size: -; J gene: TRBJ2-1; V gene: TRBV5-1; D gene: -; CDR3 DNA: TGCGCCAGCAGCTTGGTACAGGGCCTCTACAATGAGCAGTTCTTC; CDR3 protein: CASSLVQGLYNEQFF
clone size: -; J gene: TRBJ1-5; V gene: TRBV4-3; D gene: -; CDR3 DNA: TGCGCCAGCAGCCTCCTCGGCGGTCAGCCCCAGCATTTT; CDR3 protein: CASSLLGGQPQHF
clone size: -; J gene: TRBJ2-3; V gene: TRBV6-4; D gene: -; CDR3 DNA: TGTGCCAGCAGTGACGGCGGAGGCACAGATACGCAGTATTTT; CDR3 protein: CASSDGGGTDTQYF